The 29 T cell receptor beta chains presented below share a single source sample, sequenced in a study of long-term antiretroviral therapy in people with HIV. Survey-level resolution applied to immunoSEQ assay v3.0. Libraries were prepared by immunoSEQ multiplex PCR; TCRdb keeps only in-frame clonotypes and omits some of them. The sample consists of around 36,000 clones, under 85% of them appearing once. The sequenced sample was unsorted PBMCs, obtained 3 years after starting antiretroviral therapy. The origin of the receptors is a man aged 50 or older with HIV.

The chain combines TRBV28 with TRBJ2-4; 8 nucleotides match TRBD1. Germline V CDR1 and CDR2: MDHEN, SYDVKM. The CDR3 is 16 residues long. J gave up 2 bases and V 5 bases, and 8 bases lay outside the gene matches. This CDR3 is CASSIQGARTKNIQYF. CDR3 nucleotide sequence: TGTGCCAGCAGTATTCAGGGGGCTCGAACCAAAAACATTCAGTACTTC.

This rearrangement joins TRBV18 to TRBJ2-7; TRBD1 agrees at 10 bases. CDR3 length equals 16 residues. Germline-derived CDR1 and CDR2 are KGHSH and LQKENI. V dropped 3 bases and J dropped 3; count of bases not matched to a gene: 8. CDR3 protein: CASSPGQGGLGYEQYF. The CDR3 DNA is TGTGCCAGCTCACCTGGACAGGGGGGTTTGGGCTACGAGCAGTACTTC.

The CDR3 DNA reads as TGCGCCAGCAGCCAAGGCTGGTCCGGCCCCAATGAAAAACTGTTTTTT. Protein product: CASSQGWSGPNEKLFF. The J gene is TRBJ1-4, the V gene TRBV4-3; no definite D call. The germline V gene encodes CDR1 LGHNA and CDR2 YSLEER. With 1 base removed from V and 5 bases from J, the gap between germline ends came to 14 bases. The CDR3 sequence is 16 residues long.

This clone showed up just once. The chain uses TRBV13 and TRBJ2-1; 7 bases align to TRBD2. The CDR3 is 17 amino acids. The germline V gene has CDR1 PRHDT and CDR2 FYEKMQ (reference sequence). The V segment lost 1 base and the J segment 4 bases; nucleotides outside the gene matches: 10. The CDR3 DNA follows: TGTGCCAGCAGCTTAGAGGGCAGCGGGGACCCGTACAATGAGCAGTTCTTC. It encodes CASSLEGSGDPYNEQFF.

The rearrangement joins TRBV28 to TRBJ2-7; D possibly uses TRBD1 or TRBD2 (5 bases each). CDR1 is MDHEN and CDR2 is SYDVKM in the germline V gene. There are 15 residues in the CDR3. V shed 2 bases and J shed 1 base, with 12 bases lying between them. The CDR3, as DNA: TGTGCCAGCAGTTTAGCTGGGGGTGGGTCCTACGAGCAGTACTTC. It translates to CASSLAGGGSYEQYF.

The rearrangement joins TRBV11-2 to TRBJ2-5; 10 bases agree with TRBD1. Looked up from germline, CDR1 is SGHAT and CDR2 is FQNNGV. Losses at the gene ends were 5 bases for V and 5 bases for J; bases not matched to a gene: 2. This CDR3 spans 13 amino acids. The CDR3 loop is CASSTDRGETQYF. CDR3 bases: TGTGCCAGCAGCACGGACAGGGGGGAGACCCAGTACTTC.

The V gene is TRBV4-1, the J gene TRBJ2-3; TRBD1 agrees at 7 bases. Germline loops: CDR1 MGHRA, CDR2 YSYEKL. V trimming: 4 bases; J trimming: 5 bases; junction bases outside the gene matches: 6. This CDR3 spans 14 amino acids. The CDR3 loop is CASSRQGIGDTQYF. CDR3 in DNA: TGCGCCAGCAGCCGACAGGGTATCGGAGATACGCAGTATTTT.

Only a few counts were recorded for this clone. The chain employs TRBV19 and TRBJ1-5, with D perhaps TRBD1 (6 bases). Trimming took 3 bases from V and 0 from J, leaving 9 bases between them. In germline, CDR1 is LNHDA, CDR2 SQIVND (reference sequence). CDR3 size: 15 residues. The CDR3 spells CASSIGQHSNQPQHF. CDR3 in DNA: TGTGCCAGTAGTATTGGACAGCATAGCAATCAGCCCCAGCATTTT.

The chain recombines TRBV18 with TRBJ1-4, with D unresolved. The CDR3 has 16 amino acids. CDR1 is KGHSH and CDR2 is LQKENI in the germline V gene. V lost 0 bases and J lost 1, with 9 bases in between. The CDR3 reads CASSPPGIGTNEKLFF. The CDR3 DNA is TGTGCCAGCTCACCACCTGGGATAGGAACTAATGAAAAACTGTTTTTT.

The CDR3 DNA sequence: TGTGCCATCAGTGGGGCCGGAAGAGGTAACACTGAAGCTTTCTTT. Translation: CAISGAGRGNTEAFF. The chain employs TRBV10-3 and TRBJ1-1; D gene unclear. The CDR3 spans 15 residues. Deletions cut 4 bases from V and 2 bases from J, with 14 bases between. Germline lookup yields CDR1 ENHRY and CDR2 SYGVKD.

V gene TRBV28 combines with J gene TRBJ1-2; D unclear. Germline assignment: CDR1 MDHEN and CDR2 SYDVKM. The CDR3 totals 11 residues. Trimming took 8 bases from V and 2 from J, leaving 6 bases between them. The DNA for the CDR3 is TGTGCCAGCGCGATCAACTATGGCTACACCTTC. This codes for CASAINYGYTF.

The genes are TRBV25-1 and TRBJ2-3; tentative D call: TRBD1 (5 bases). The V gene lost 0 bases and the J gene lost 8 bases, with 12 bases spanning the gap. Germline V lookup: CDR1 MGHDK, CDR2 SYGVNS. This CDR3 spans 14 amino acids. The CDR3 DNA sequence: TGTGCCAGCAGTGAATATGCAGGAAGGGGTACGCAGTATTTT. Amino acids: CASSEYAGRGTQYF.

The chain employs TRBV25-1 and TRBJ2-7; either TRBD1 or TRBD2 may supply D (5 bases each). The CDR3 sequence is 13 residues long. CDR1 MGHDK and CDR2 SYGVNS come from the germline V gene. The ends were cut back, 3 bases at V and 7 bases at J, with 13 bases in the middle. The DNA of the CDR3 is TGTGCCAGCAGTGAGTTCGGGACGGGTGAGCAGTACTTC. It translates to CASSEFGTGEQYF.

J is TRBJ2-1 and V is TRBV7-9, with TRBD2 matching over 9 bases. This CDR3 has 16 residues. Germline CDR1 is SEHNR and CDR2 is FQNEAQ (reference sequence). With V trimmed by 0 bases and J by 2 bases, 2 bases remained unmatched. The CDR3 loop is CASSLALAGTYNEQFF. CDR3 sequence (DNA): TGTGCCAGCAGCTTAGCCCTAGCGGGAACCTACAATGAGCAGTTCTTC.

V usage is TRBV4-3 and J usage is TRBJ1-5; D is unresolved. The ends were cut back, 2 bases at V and 9 bases at J, with 11 bases in the middle. Germline CDR1 LGHNA, CDR2 YSLEER. This CDR3 region has 13 residues. This CDR3 is CASSQNPRTPQHF. Written as DNA, the CDR3 is TGCGCCAGCAGCCAAAATCCGAGGACGCCCCAGCATTTT.

This clone showed up just once. CDR3 sequence reads: CASSLEARLSYEQYF. The CDR3, as DNA: TGCGCCAGCAGCTTGGAAGCACGCCTCAGCTACGAGCAGTACTTC. V and J are TRBV5-1 and TRBJ2-7; D remains ambiguous. Germline V gives CDR1 SGHRS, CDR2 YFSETQ. The germline V and J ends were trimmed by 0 bases and 3 bases, with 13 bases remaining between them. This CDR3 is 15 amino acids long. The whole variable domain, filled in from reference TRBV5-1 and TRBJ2-7, reads KAGVTQTPRYLIKTRGQQVTLSCSPISGHRSVSWYQQTPGQGLQFLFEYFSETQRNKGNFPGRFSGRQFSNSRSEMNVSTLELGDSALYLCASSLEARLSYEQYFGPGTRLTVT.

There are a few counts of this clone. The V call is TRBV27, the J call TRBJ2-1; weak D call: TRBD2 (6 bases). The CDR3 extends over 14 amino acids. V was cut by 2 bases and J by 3 bases, with 8 bases left in between. Germline-derived CDR1 and CDR2 are MNHEY and SMNVEV (reference sequence). The CDR3 region is CASSLGGNYNEQFF. In DNA, the CDR3 is TGTGCCAGCAGTTTAGGCGGGAACTACAATGAGCAGTTCTTC.

The chain employs TRBV29-1 and TRBJ2-3, with TRBD2 identical over 7 bases. Germline CDR1 is SQVTM and CDR2 is ANQGSEA. The CDR3 is made up of 13 amino acids. The V gene end was trimmed by 4 bases and the J gene end by 11 bases; junction bases not matched to a gene: 12. CDR3: CSVGPSGGLEQYF. The DNA of the CDR3 is TGCAGCGTTGGCCCCTCGGGGGGTTTGGAGCAGTATTTT.

J is TRBJ1-4 and V is TRBV5-1; 7 nucleotides agree with TRBD1. Trimming at V came to 3 bases and at J to 7 bases, leaving 6 bases not matched to a gene. Looked up from germline, CDR1 is SGHRS and CDR2 is YFSETQ. The CDR3 is 14 amino acids. The CDR3 region has the DNA TGCGCCAGCAGCTCGACAGGGACGGGTGAAAAACTGTTTTTT. Its protein product is CASSSTGTGEKLFF.

Only a few counts were recorded for this clone. J is TRBJ1-1 and V is TRBV7-9; D possibly corresponds to TRBD1 (6 bases). The V and J ends lost 6 bases and 5 bases respectively, with 13 bases between them. The CDR3 extends over 13 amino acids. Germline CDR1 reads SEHNR; CDR2 reads FQNEAQ (reference sequence). CDR3 nucleotides: TGTGCCAGCAGACTTACAGGGAATACTGAAGCTTTCTTT. Residues: CASRLTGNTEAFF.

The chain recombines TRBV28 with TRBJ1-4; tentatively, D is TRBD1 (6 bases). The CDR3 runs to 16 residues. The V end was cut by 6 bases, the J end by 7 bases, with 21 bases between. The germline CDR1 and CDR2 sequences are MDHEN and SYDVKM. CDR3 sequence: CASSLPGGGRGEKLFF. The CDR3 DNA reads as TGTGCCAGCAGCCTTCCAGGAGGGGGGAGGGGTGAAAAACTGTTTTTT. Full variable domain (outside the CDR3, taken from reference TRBV28 and TRBJ1-4): DVKVTQSSRYLVKRTGEKVFLECVQDMDHENMFWYRQDPGLGLRLIYFSYDVKMKEKGDIPEGYSVSREKKERFSLILESASTNQTSMYLCASSLPGGGRGEKLFFGSGTQLSVL.

The genes are TRBV7-2 and TRBJ1-2, with a possible D match to TRBD1 (5 bases). Germline V gives CDR1 SGHTA, CDR2 FQGNSA. The V end lost 5 bases, the J end lost 8 bases, and 18 bases lay between the germline ends. CDR3 length: 14 residues. The CDR3 bases are TGTGCCAGCAGCCGGAGGGAGGGGTCGTCCGGCTACACCTTC. Its translation is CASSRREGSSGYTF.

The chain carries TRBV9 and TRBJ2-7, with TRBD2 matching over 12 bases. V lost 0 bases, J lost 5 bases, and 9 bases stayed unmatched. CDR1 and CDR2 from the germline V gene are SGDLS and YYNGEE. The CDR3 runs 17 residues. CDR3 nucleotides: TGTGCCAGCAGCGTAGGACTAGCGGGAGAACGTCCCAACGAGCAGTACTTC. As protein: CASSVGLAGERPNEQYF.

The V and J genes are TRBV27 and TRBJ1-6; the match to TRBD1 covers 9 bases. Unmatched junction bases numbered 3, after V lost 9 bases and J lost 6 bases. CDR1 is MNHEY, CDR2 SMNVEV, per germline (reference sequence). The CDR3 is 13 amino acids. CDR3 in DNA: TGTGCCAGACAGGGGGCGAGTAATTCACCCCTCCACTTT. This translates into CARQGASNSPLHF.

The V gene is TRBV5-1, the J gene TRBJ2-1, with 9 bases lining up with TRBD1. This CDR3 region has 14 residues. With V trimmed by 7 bases and J by 6 bases, 8 bases remained unmatched. Germline V lookup: CDR1 SGHRS, CDR2 YFSETQ. The CDR3: CASRRTGERNEQFF. The DNA for the CDR3 is TGCGCCAGCCGGAGGACAGGGGAACGCAATGAGCAGTTCTTC.

The chain has TRBV6-5 and TRBJ2-7; 12 bases agree with TRBD2. The germline CDR1 and CDR2 sequences are MNHEY and SVGAGI. This CDR3 comprises 13 residues. V lost 6 bases to trimming and J lost 9 bases; unmatched junction nucleotides: 6. This CDR3 reads CASSPSGGARQYF. CDR3 DNA: TGTGCCAGCAGCCCTAGCGGGGGGGCCCGGCAGTACTTC.

This clone was picked up one time. The rearrangement uses TRBV5-5 and TRBJ1-1, with a tentative D call TRBD1 (6 bases). This CDR3 has 17 amino acids. The ends were cut back, 4 bases at V and 5 bases at J, with 24 bases in the middle. Germline loops: CDR1 SGHKS, CDR2 YYEKEE (reference sequence). The CDR3: CASSVGTSGGSKTEAFF. DNA of the CDR3: TGTGCCAGCAGCGTTGGGACGTCGGGGGGCTCAAAGACTGAAGCTTTCTTT.

This clone appeared a single time. This chain uses TRBV6-5 with TRBJ1-1, with 9 nucleotides matching TRBD1. V trimming: 6 bases; J trimming: 5 bases; junction bases outside the gene matches: 4. Germline V gene lookup returns CDR1 MNHEY and CDR2 SVGAGI. This CDR3 has 13 amino acids. CDR3: CASRQGALTEAFF. The CDR3 coding sequence is TGTGCCAGCAGACAGGGGGCATTAACTGAAGCTTTCTTT.

V is TRBV7-9 and J is TRBJ1-1; 7 bases fit TRBD1. V shed 2 bases and J 2 bases; nucleotides not matched to a gene: 5. The germline V gene has CDR1 SEHNR and CDR2 FQNEAQ (reference sequence). The CDR3 length is 15 residues. The CDR3 DNA reads TGTGCCAGCAGCTTAACCGGGACAGTCAACACTGAAGCTTTCTTT. Protein sequence: CASSLTGTVNTEAFF.